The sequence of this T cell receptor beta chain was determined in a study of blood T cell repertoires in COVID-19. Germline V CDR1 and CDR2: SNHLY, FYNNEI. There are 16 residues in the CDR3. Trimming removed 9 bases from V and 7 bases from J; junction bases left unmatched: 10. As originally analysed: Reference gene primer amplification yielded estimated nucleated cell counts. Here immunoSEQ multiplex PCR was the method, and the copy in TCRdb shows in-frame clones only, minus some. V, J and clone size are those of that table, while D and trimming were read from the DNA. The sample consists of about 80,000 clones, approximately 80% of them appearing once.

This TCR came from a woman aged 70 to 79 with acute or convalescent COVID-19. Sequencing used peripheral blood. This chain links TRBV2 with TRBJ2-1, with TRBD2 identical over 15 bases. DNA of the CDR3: TGTGCCAGGACCGGGACTAGCGGGAGGTACGATAATGAGCAGTTCTTC. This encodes CARTGTSGRYDNEQFF.